The 23 T cell receptor beta chains reported below all come from one sample, sequenced in a study of cytomegalovirus exposure and HLA in healthy donors. The study ran its PCR with 60 Vbeta and 13 Jbeta primers. Assay used: immunoSEQ multiplex PCR; TCRdb lists only in-frame clones, some missing. The table shows about 200,000 clones, with roughly 80% occurring only once. Sequencing was carried out using PBMCs. These receptors were obtained from a middle-aged woman in good health and CMV-seronegative.

The rearrangement links TRBV7-2 to TRBJ2-2; 7 bases match TRBD2. After removal of 0 bases from V and 2 bases from J, the junction contained 3 bases not matched to a gene. The V gene's germline CDR1 is SGHTA and CDR2 FQGNSA. This CDR3 spans 16 amino acids. This CDR3 reads CASSLAGLYNTGELFF. The CDR3 region has the DNA TGTGCCAGCAGCTTAGCGGGACTATACAACACCGGGGAGCTGTTTTTT.

The CDR3 nucleotides are TGTGCCAGCAGTCAAAGACAGGGGAACTCCGGTCAGCCCCAGCATTTT. This gives the protein CASSQRQGNSGQPQHF. The V and J genes are TRBV27 and TRBJ1-5, with 8 bases fitting TRBD1. The CDR3 extends over 16 amino acids. Germline assignment: CDR1 MNHEY and CDR2 SMNVEV (reference sequence). V shed 5 bases, J shed 6 bases, and the junction held 12 bases outside the gene matches.

CDR3 DNA: TGTGCCGCGGCGGCGGGGGCTAATGAAAAACTGTTTTTT. It yields the protein CAAAAGANEKLFF. This sequence joins TRBV2 and TRBJ1-4, with a tentative D call TRBD1 (5 bases). The CDR3 length is 13 residues. The V gene lost 11 bases and the J gene lost 3 bases, with 13 bases spanning the gap. Germline values: CDR1 SNHLY, CDR2 FYNNEI.

V gene TRBV21-1 combines with J gene TRBJ2-1; the table's D gene call, TRBD2, was not cross checked with the DNA. TRBV21-1 is a listed pseudogene. The CDR3 has 17 amino acids. The CDR3 is CASFLSFGSYAYNEQFF. CDR3 DNA sequence: TGTGCCAGCTTCCTCAGTTTTGGGAGTTACGCCTACAATGAGCAGTTCTTC.

This clone was seen a handful of times. V usage is TRBV7-3 and J usage is TRBJ2-7; the match to TRBD1 covers 9 bases. The V segment lost 0 bases and the J segment 3 bases; nucleotides outside the gene matches: 3. CDR1 is SGHTA and CDR2 is FQGTGA in the germline V gene. The length of the CDR3 is 15 residues. The CDR3 bases are TGTGCCAGCAGCTTAACCGGACAGGGGATCTACGAGCAGTACTTC. It encodes CASSLTGQGIYEQYF.

As concerns this clone: This sample also contains other DNA sequences that code for the same CDR3. V and J are TRBV5-1 and TRBJ2-3, with 8 bases lining up with TRBD2. CDR1 is SGHRS, CDR2 YFSETQ, per germline. V gave up 0 bases and J gave up 3 bases; unmatched junction bases: 0. This CDR3 spans 14 amino acids. The CDR3 DNA reads as TGCGCCAGCAGCTTGGTAGCGGGAACAGATACGCAGTATTTT. It specifies CASSLVAGTDTQYF.

The chain links TRBV7-6 to TRBJ2-3; TRBD2 matches at 11 bases. In germline, CDR1 is SGHVS, CDR2 FNYEAQ. J lost 0 bases, V lost 3 bases, and 5 bases had no gene match. The CDR3 length is 17 residues. The CDR3 loop is CASSFGTSGSSTDTQYF. CDR3 in DNA: TGTGCCAGCAGCTTCGGGACTAGCGGTTCTAGCACAGATACGCAGTATTTT.

V usage is TRBV27 and J usage is TRBJ1-5; tentative D call: TRBD1 (6 bases). Trimming pared 0 bases from V and 0 bases from J, leaving 18 bases between. Germline V gives CDR1 MNHEY, CDR2 SMNVEV (reference sequence). CDR3 length equals 19 residues. CDR3 protein: CASSLSGQNTYYSNQPQHF. DNA for the CDR3: TGTGCCAGCAGTTTATCAGGACAGAACACTTATTATAGCAATCAGCCCCAGCATTTT.

This clone has a handful of counts. The rearrangement joins TRBV10-3 to TRBJ1-5; tentatively, D is TRBD1 (5 bases). The CDR3 contains 13 residues. Trimming shortened V by 2 bases and J by 4 bases, and 6 bases separated the two germline ends. The germline CDR1 and CDR2 sequences are ENHRY and SYGVKD. The CDR3 is CAISEPGNQPQHF. Written as DNA, the CDR3 is TGTGCCATCAGTGAGCCAGGGAATCAGCCCCAGCATTTT.

CDR3 nucleotides: TGTGCCAGCAGCCGGGCCCCCCAAGGCGGGGGGGTCACCTACAATGAGCAGTTCTTC. Encoded protein: CASSRAPQGGGVTYNEQFF. V usage is TRBV4-2 and J usage is TRBJ2-1, with 9 bases lining up with TRBD2. Germline V gene lookup returns CDR1 LGHNA and CDR2 YNFKEQ. V was clipped by 4 bases and J by 2 bases; unmatched bases: 15. This CDR3 has 19 amino acids.

The CDR3 protein is CASSPRTSGGYEQYF. The CDR3 DNA reads as TGTGCCAGTAGTCCCCGGACTAGCGGGGGGTACGAGCAGTACTTC. The V and J genes are TRBV19 and TRBJ2-7; 14 bases map to TRBD2. Germline CDR1 reads LNHDA; CDR2 reads SQIVND (reference sequence). V gave up 5 bases and J gave up 4 bases; unmatched junction bases: 4. The CDR3 consists of 15 residues.

This sequence joins TRBV5-1 and TRBJ1-5; weak D call: TRBD1 (6 bases). V lost 4 bases and J lost 3, with 14 bases in between. Germline CDR1 and CDR2: SGHRS and YFSETQ. The CDR3 spans 15 residues. Here the CDR3 DNA reads TGCGCCAGCAGCGAGGCCGGACAGAACAATCAGCCCCAGCATTTT. Protein product: CASSEAGQNNQPQHF.

The chain carries TRBV2 and TRBJ1-5; TRBD1 agrees at 7 bases. The CDR3 runs 15 residues. The V and J ends lost 5 bases and 4 bases, in that order; junction bases with no gene match: 8. CDR1 and CDR2 (germline): SNHLY, FYNNEI. The chain's CDR3 is CASSRRGLGNQPQHF. The CDR3 DNA reads as TGTGCCAGCAGTAGAAGGGGGCTGGGGAATCAGCCCCAGCATTTT.

V usage is TRBV19 and J usage is TRBJ2-2, with a possible D match to TRBD1 (6 bases). This CDR3 contains 16 residues. V was cut by 3 bases and J by 4 bases, with 15 bases left in between. Germline CDR1 and CDR2: LNHDA and SQIVND (reference sequence). The DNA for the CDR3 is TGTGCCAGTAGTATTGGGACACAAACCCTCACCGGGGAGCTGTTTTTT. It encodes CASSIGTQTLTGELFF.

V is TRBV2 and J is TRBJ1-2; 8 bases match TRBD1. CDR1 and CDR2 from the germline V gene are SNHLY and FYNNEI. The length of the CDR3 is 13 residues. CDR3 nucleotide sequence: TGTGGGGCCGCAGACAGGGGTAATGAAGGCTACACCTTC. This gives the protein CGAADRGNEGYTF.

In DNA form, the CDR3 reads TGTGCCAGCAGCTTCGTTCGGACTAGACGTACCTACGAGCAGTACTTC. Protein sequence: CASSFVRTRRTYEQYF. V usage is TRBV7-2 and J usage is TRBJ2-7; 7 bases agree with TRBD2. The CDR3 has 16 residues. J gave up 2 bases and V 3 bases, and 10 bases lay outside the gene matches. Germline CDR1 reads SGHTA; CDR2 reads FQGNSA.

The rearrangement uses TRBV10-3 and TRBJ1-1; D is ambiguous. V was cut by 3 bases and J by 4 bases, with 12 bases left in between. The CDR3 extends over 14 amino acids. CDR1 ENHRY and CDR2 SYGVKD come from the germline V gene. This CDR3 is CAISDRGKSTEAFF. The CDR3, as DNA: TGTGCCATCAGTGATCGGGGAAAGAGCACTGAAGCTTTCTTT.

This clone showed up just a few times. The chain recombines TRBV7-8 with TRBJ2-7, with D unclear. CDR1 is SGHVS and CDR2 is FQNEAQ in the germline V gene. Trimming stripped 7 bases from V and 3 bases from J, with 13 bases between. This CDR3 contains 13 residues. CDR3: CASNHRAGYEQYF. The CDR3 nucleotides are TGTGCCAGCAACCATCGAGCCGGCTACGAGCAGTACTTC.

Here the CDR3 DNA reads TGTGCCAGTAGTATTTGGTCCGCAGGTAATCAGCCCCAGCATTTT. It encodes CASSIWSAGNQPQHF. The chain recombines TRBV19 with TRBJ1-5; D ambiguous. Trimming took 3 bases from V and 4 from J, leaving 13 bases between them. CDR3 length: 15 amino acids. Per the germline V gene, CDR1 is LNHDA and CDR2 is SQIVND (reference sequence). Full variable domain (remainder filled in from reference TRBV19 and TRBJ1-5): DGGITQSPKYLFRKEGQNVTLSCEQNLNHDAMYWYRQDPGQGLRLIYYSQIVNDFQKGDIAEGYSVSREKKESFPLTVTSAQKNPTAFYLCASSIWSAGNQPQHFGDGTRLSIL.

As concerns this clone: At one end the junction does not follow the germline gene, possibly because of a read error. The chain combines TRBV2 with TRBJ1-2; D possibly corresponds to TRBD1 (6 bases). The CDR3 has 14 residues. Germline assignment: CDR1 SNHLY and CDR2 FYNNEI. This CDR3 is CASSVSRGEDGYAF. The CDR3 region has the DNA TGTGCCAGCAGTGTGAGCAGGGGAGAGGATGGCTACGCCTTC.

The chain carries TRBV5-1 and TRBJ2-7; tentatively, D is TRBD1 (6 bases). Germline V gene sequence: CDR1 SGHRS, CDR2 YFSETQ. The CDR3 spans 14 residues. V gave up 4 bases and J gave up 5 bases, with 16 bases separating them. CDR3 protein: CASSAATGYNEQYF. In DNA form, the CDR3 reads TGCGCCAGCAGCGCCGCAACAGGGTATAACGAGCAGTACTTC.

The chain uses TRBV28 and TRBJ2-7, with D possibly being TRBD2 (6 bases). V lost 8 bases and J 0 bases, leaving 8 bases between the germline ends. Germline loops: CDR1 MDHEN, CDR2 SYDVKM. The CDR3 runs 12 residues. The CDR3 reads CASRGTSYEQYF. The CDR3 DNA sequence: TGTGCCAGCCGGGGGACCTCCTACGAGCAGTACTTC.

The chain has TRBV2 and TRBJ2-7, with 8 bases aligning to TRBD1. Germline V CDR1 and CDR2: SNHLY, FYNNEI. This CDR3 contains 15 residues. J gave up 2 bases and V 1 base, and 4 bases lay outside the gene matches. CDR3 DNA sequence: TGTGCCAGCAGTGAAGGACAGGGGAGCCCCTACGAGCAGTACTTC. It specifies CASSEGQGSPYEQYF. The entire variable domain, with the rest obtained from reference TRBV2 and TRBJ2-7, is as follows: EPEVTQTPSHQVTQMGQEVILRCVPISNHLYFYWYRQILGQKVEFLVSFYNNEISEKSEIFDDQFSVERPDGSNFTLKIRSTKLEDSAMYFCASSEGQGSPYEQYFGPGTRLTVT.